The rows below give T cell receptor beta chains drawn from one sample of a study of T cell repertoires in cytomegalovirus infection. Their antigens are not known. Using its own MiXCR run on the reads, TCRdb lists one record per CDR3 protein. The data show nearly 700,000 distinct CDR3 sequences, with 30% to 35% seen just once and approximately 18% held by the top ten. The source material was cultured PBMCs, sampled from culture after CMV antigen stimulation. The receptors here all came from a human donor in good health (CMV status not recorded). Some clones in this sample may be carry-over from other donors' samples. CDR3s include the opening cysteine and the closing phenylalanine or tryptophan. The D gene is left open where the match is weak. Not all rows give a size; the values are once, few, many and, for expanded clones, a class.

J | D | V | size | CDR3 | DNA
TRBJ2-7 | . | TRBV28 | few | CASSLSSTPYEQYF | TGTGCCAGCAGTTTATCCTCGACCCCCTACGAGCAGTACTTC
TRBJ2-1 | . | TRBV6-8 | . | CASSSGKYNEQFF | TGTGCCAGCAGTTCCGGGAAGTACAATGAGCAGTTCTTC
TRBJ1-1 | TRBD1 | TRBV5-6 | few | CASSATTGANTEAFF | TGTGCCAGCAGCGCAACGACAGGGGCGAACACTGAAGCTTTCTTT
TRBJ2-5 | . | TRBV6-1 | few | CASRRDSRGQETQYF | TGTGCCAGCAGGCGGGACAGCAGAGGTCAAGAGACCCAGTACTTC
TRBJ2-3 | . | TRBV7-2 | many | CASSSLPWATTDTQYF | TGTGCCAGCAGCTCCCTACCTTGGGCGACCACAGATACGCAGTATTTT
TRBJ2-7 | TRBD1 | TRBV20-1 | . | CSAESSGTGGSYEQYF | TGCAGTGCTGAATCAAGTGGGACAGGGGGGTCCTACGAGCAGTACTTC
TRBJ1-2 | . | TRBV7-2 | few | CASSLGTLYGYTF | TGTGCCAGCAGCTTAGGGACCCTCTATGGCTACACCTTC
TRBJ2-5 | . | TRBV28 | few | CASSLSGLQYF | TGTGCCAGCAGTTTGTCCGGACTCCAGTACTTC
TRBJ2-7 | TRBD1 | TRBV12-3/TRBV12-4 | few | CASSLPGQESEQYF | TGTGCCAGCAGTTTACCGGGACAGGAGAGCGAGCAGTACTTC
TRBJ2-3 | TRBD2 | TRBV12-5 | . | CASTGGRSVDTQYF | TGTGCTAGCACGGGAGGGCGGTCAGTTGATACGCAGTATTTT
TRBJ1-3 | . | TRBV10-2 | few | CASMGAGDTIYF | TGCGCCAGCATGGGGGCCGGGGACACCATATATTTT
TRBJ1-3 | . | TRBV5-6 | . | CASSLEAGAGNTIYF | TGTGCCAGCAGCTTGGAAGCAGGGGCTGGAAACACCATATATTTT
TRBJ1-1 | . | TRBV7-2 | many | CASSLGGTYTEAFF | TGTGCCAGCAGCTTAGGGGGGACCTACACTGAAGCTTTCTTT
TRBJ2-7 | TRBD1 | TRBV10-3 | . | CAISEGQGSSYEQYF | TGTGCCATCAGTGAGGGACAGGGTAGCTCCTACGAGCAGTACTTC
TRBJ1-2 | TRBD1 | TRBV5-1 | few | CASSSPGQGAYGYTF | TGCGCCAGCAGCTCTCCGGGACAGGGGGCCTATGGCTACACCTTC
TRBJ2-5 | . | TRBV6-2/TRBV6-3 | . | CASSYGTTQYF | TGTGCCAGCAGTTACGGAACGACCCAGTACTTC
TRBJ2-5 | TRBD1 | TRBV5-4 | . | CASSSPRGQGQETQYF | TGTGCCAGCAGCTCCCCAAGGGGGCAGGGACAAGAGACCCAGTACTTC
TRBJ2-1 | . | TRBV12-3/TRBV12-4 | few | CASNREYYNEQFF | TGTGCCAGCAATCGGGAGTACTACAATGAGCAGTTCTTC
TRBJ2-5 | . | TRBV7-6 | many | CASSLGHSSQETQYF | TGTGCCAGCAGCTTAGGACATAGCTCCCAAGAGACCCAGTACTTC
TRBJ2-5 | TRBD2 | TRBV20-1 | . | CSASLPGLAGETQYF | TGCAGTGCTTCCCTCCCGGGACTAGCGGGAGAGACCCAGTACTTC
TRBJ2-3 | . | TRBV3-1 | . | CASSQDIDNTDTQYF | TGTGCCAGCAGCCAAGATATCGACAACACAGATACGCAGTATTTT
TRBJ2-3 | . | TRBV20-1 | . | CSAFRGADTQYF | TGCAGTGCTTTCAGGGGGGCAGATACGCAGTATTTT
TRBJ2-4 | . | TRBV7-8 | . | CASSLVVGVNIQYF | TGTGCCAGCAGCTTAGTCGTAGGGGTGAACATTCAGTACTTC
TRBJ2-7 | TRBD2 | TRBV12-5 | . | CASGLGRTSGSYEQYF | TGTGCTAGTGGTTTGGGTCGGACTAGCGGGAGTTACGAGCAGTACTTC
TRBJ1-4 | TRBD1 | TRBV6-5 | . | CASSYTAPVDREGNEKLFF | TGTGCCAGCAGTTACACCGCGCCCGTCGACAGGGAGGGGAACGAAAAACTGTTTTTT
TRBJ2-1 | TRBD2 | TRBV5-4 | . | CASSSSSGSYNEQFF | TGTGCCAGCAGCTCATCTAGCGGCTCCTACAATGAGCAGTTCTTC
TRBJ2-1 | TRBD2 | TRBV19 | . | CASSQLAGDYNEQFF | TGTGCCAGTAGTCAACTAGCGGGGGACTACAATGAGCAGTTCTTC
TRBJ2-6 | TRBD1 | TRBV2 | . | CASSEFGTVTSGANVLTF | TGTGCCAGCAGTGAATTTGGGACAGTAACCTCTGGGGCCAACGTCCTGACTTTC
TRBJ1-1 | . | TRBV10-3 | . | CAINGGRDTEAFF | TGTGCCATCAACGGGGGCAGGGACACTGAAGCTTTCTTT
TRBJ2-1 | TRBD2 | TRBV11-2 | few | CASSSSRAGGLSEQFF | TGTGCCAGCAGCTCGTCCCGAGCGGGGGGGCTTAGTGAGCAGTTCTTC
TRBJ2-2 | . | TRBV4-3 | few | CASSHFGVGSNTGELFF | TGCGCCAGCAGCCATTTCGGGGTGGGTTCGAACACCGGGGAGCTGTTTTTT
TRBJ2-2 | . | TRBV7-6 | many | CASSRLSRPDTGELFF | TGTGCCAGCAGCCGGCTTAGTAGGCCAGACACCGGGGAGCTGTTTTTT
TRBJ2-1 | . | TRBV7-2 | many | CASSSQVEQFF | TGTGCCAGCAGCTCGCAGGTTGAGCAGTTCTTC
TRBJ1-2 | . | TRBV7-2 | many | CASSPSDGDYGYTF | TGTGCCAGCAGCCCGTCGGACGGCGACTATGGCTACACCTTC
TRBJ2-3 | . | TRBV12-3/TRBV12-4 | . | CASRRGALDTQYF | TGTGCCAGCAGAAGGGGAGCCTTGGATACGCAGTATTTT
TRBJ1-5 | . | TRBV6-6 | few | CASSRGIQGQPQHF | TGTGCCAGCAGTCGAGGCATTCAGGGTCAGCCCCAGCATTTT
TRBJ1-3 | . | TRBV7-9 | few | CAGARQVYSGNTIYF | TGTGCCGGAGCACGACAGGTTTACTCTGGAAACACCATATATTTT
TRBJ2-5 | TRBD2 | TRBV11-1 | . | CASSKSSGGAGETQYF | TGTGCCAGCAGCAAATCTAGCGGGGGGGCCGGAGAGACCCAGTACTTC
TRBJ1-2 | . | TRBV12-3/TRBV12-4 | . | CASSPRIYGYTF | TGTGCCAGCAGTCCCCGAATCTATGGCTACACCTTC
TRBJ2-7 | . | TRBV7-8 | few | CASSLVVGGAYEQYF | TGTGCCAGCAGCTTAGTAGTCGGCGGGGCCTACGAGCAGTACTTC
TRBJ1-2 | TRBD1 | TRBV7-2 | . | CASSLHGQGGWGYTF | TGTGCCAGCAGCTTACACGGACAGGGAGGTTGGGGCTACACCTTC
TRBJ2-7 | TRBD2 | TRBV6-1 | few | CASTSGLDDHEQYF | TGTGCCAGCACCTCGGGACTAGACGACCACGAGCAGTACTTC
TRBJ2-7 | . | TRBV7-8 | few | CASSLGGSLSNTYEQYF | TGTGCCAGCAGCTTAGGAGGCTCCCTCTCCAACACCTACGAGCAGTACTTC
TRBJ2-1 | . | TRBV5-1 | . | CASSLGPGANEQFF | TGCGCCAGCAGCTTAGGACCAGGGGCGAATGAGCAGTTCTTC
TRBJ2-7 | . | TRBV6-6 | . | CASTPVPGPRDYEQYF | TGTGCCAGCACTCCGGTGCCTGGACCAAGAGACTACGAGCAGTACTTC
TRBJ2-1 | . | TRBV6-5 | . | CASSRLVRSPNEQFF | TGTGCCAGCAGCCGACTAGTCCGATCACCCAATGAGCAGTTCTTC
TRBJ1-2 | . | TRBV12-3/TRBV12-4 | many | CASSLAGGRGYTF | TGTGCCAGCAGTTTAGCTGGAGGACGTGGCTACACCTTC
TRBJ2-7 | TRBD2 | TRBV29-1 | . | CSVAASGSSYEQYF | TGCAGCGTTGCAGCTAGCGGGAGCTCCTACGAGCAGTACTTC
TRBJ2-5 | . | TRBV7-2 | . | CASSLEGLDWVSMETQYF | TGTGCCAGCAGCTTAGAGGGGCTCGATTGGGTTTCTATGGAGACCCAGTACTTC
TRBJ2-1 | . | TRBV4-3 | few | CASSQDWTGNNEQFF | TGCGCCAGCAGCCAAGATTGGACTGGAAACAATGAGCAGTTCTTC
TRBJ2-3 | . | TRBV11-2 | few | CASSSHPSTDTQYF | TGTGCCAGCAGCTCACACCCCAGCACAGATACGCAGTATTTT
TRBJ1-6 | . | TRBV6-1 | . | CASVLEGIGNSPLHF | TGTGCCAGCGTCCTCGAGGGGATCGGTAATTCACCCCTCCACTTT
TRBJ1-2 | . | TRBV29-1 | . | CSVEDQTHTRVYGYTF | TGCAGCGTTGAAGACCAGACACATACCCGCGTCTATGGCTACACCTTC
TRBJ1-5 | . | TRBV12-3/TRBV12-4 | . | CASSGTNLNQHQHF | TGTGCCAGCAGTGGGACAAACCTTAATCAGCACCAGCATTTT
TRBJ2-1 | . | TRBV7-6 | . | CASSFGHGDEQFF | TGTGCCAGCAGCTTTGGACACGGCGATGAGCAGTTCTTC
TRBJ1-1 | . | TRBV2 | few | CASSENPADPEAFF | TGTGCCAGCAGTGAGAACCCAGCTGACCCTGAAGCTTTCTTT
TRBJ2-1 | TRBD1 | TRBV4-2 | . | CASSQSTGFMANEQFF | TGTGCCAGCAGCCAATCGACAGGGTTTATGGCCAATGAGCAGTTCTTC
TRBJ1-4 | . | TRBV7-9 | . | CASSLGGDGLRRLYEKLFF | TGTGCCAGCAGCTTAGGAGGGGATGGACTTCGGAGGCTGTATGAAAAACTGTTTTTT
TRBJ2-7 | . | TRBV7-2 | many | CASSPGLYSYEQYF | TGTGCCAGCAGCCCCGGACTTTACTCCTACGAGCAGTACTTC